The rows below give T cell receptor beta chains drawn from one sample of a study of T-cell memory formation after mild COVID-19. TCRdb used MiXCR to reprocess the 5' RACE reads, holding one entry per CDR3 protein. Among around 470,000 distinct CDR3 sequences listed, 20% were seen once. Material for sequencing was PBMCs or a T cell subset sorted from them (not recorded which). Receptor source: an adult woman who had mild COVID-19 (a few samples of this study predate the infection). Cell type and time point are not known. CDR3s include the opening cysteine and the closing phenylalanine or tryptophan. D genes are given only for firm matches. Size tells how often a clone was seen (once, few, many) or the class of an expanded clone, and some rows leave it out.

j_call: TRBJ1-4
d_call: -
v_call: TRBV5-1
clone_size: few
cdr3_nt: TGCGCCAGCAGTCGGGCGGATCAGAATGAAAAACTGTTTTTT
cdr3_aa: CASSRADQNEKLFF

j_call: TRBJ2-3
d_call: TRBD1
v_call: TRBV5-1
clone_size: -
cdr3_nt: TGCGCCAGCAGCTCCTTGGGACAGGGGACAGATACGCAGTATTTT
cdr3_aa: CASSSLGQGTDTQYF

j_call: TRBJ2-1
d_call: TRBD2
v_call: TRBV4-1
clone_size: many
cdr3_nt: TGCGCCAGCAGCCCTCGACTATCAAGCGGGGGGTCAAATGAGCAGTTCTTC
cdr3_aa: CASSPRLSSGGSNEQFF

j_call: TRBJ1-1
d_call: -
v_call: TRBV7-9
clone_size: -
cdr3_nt: TGTGCCAGCAGTCCAGAACATCAGAACACTGAAGCTTTCTTT
cdr3_aa: CASSPEHQNTEAFF

j_call: TRBJ2-7
d_call: -
v_call: TRBV12-3/TRBV12-4
clone_size: few
cdr3_nt: TGTGCCAGCAGTGTTACAGGAGTACCCTACGAGCAGTACTTC
cdr3_aa: CASSVTGVPYEQYF

j_call: TRBJ1-1
d_call: -
v_call: TRBV7-8
clone_size: many
cdr3_nt: TGTGCCAGCAGCATTGGGACTGCGAACACTGAAGCTTTCTTT
cdr3_aa: CASSIGTANTEAFF

j_call: TRBJ1-2
d_call: -
v_call: TRBV20-1
clone_size: -
cdr3_nt: TGCAGTGCTAGAGATCGGGCCAGTCCCTATGGCTACACCTTC
cdr3_aa: CSARDRASPYGYTF

j_call: TRBJ1-1
d_call: -
v_call: TRBV6-5
clone_size: few
cdr3_nt: TGTGCCACCAGAGATTTGACCACTGAAGCTTTCTTT
cdr3_aa: CATRDLTTEAFF

j_call: TRBJ1-2
d_call: -
v_call: TRBV13
clone_size: -
cdr3_nt: TGTGCCAGCAGCCCCGCCGGTTTCGGCTACACCTTC
cdr3_aa: CASSPAGFGYTF

j_call: TRBJ2-5
d_call: TRBD2
v_call: TRBV5-1
clone_size: few
cdr3_nt: TGCGCCAGCAGCTTGGTCTCTAGCGGGGGGAAAGAGACCCAGTACTTC
cdr3_aa: CASSLVSSGGKETQYF

j_call: TRBJ2-3
d_call: -
v_call: TRBV11-2
clone_size: -
cdr3_nt: TGTGCCAGCAGCTCTTTAACAGGGTGGAATACGCAGTATTTT
cdr3_aa: CASSSLTGWNTQYF

j_call: TRBJ2-1
d_call: TRBD1
v_call: TRBV11-3
clone_size: many
cdr3_nt: TGTGCCAGCAGCCTACGGGGGACAGGGGGCAATGAGCAGTTCTTC
cdr3_aa: CASSLRGTGGNEQFF

j_call: TRBJ2-1
d_call: TRBD2
v_call: TRBV4-1
clone_size: -
cdr3_nt: TGCGCCAGCAGCCAAGACCGGGTTAGCGGGGGTGTTTACAATGAGCAGTTCTTC
cdr3_aa: CASSQDRVSGGVYNEQFF

j_call: TRBJ2-7
d_call: -
v_call: TRBV4-1
clone_size: -
cdr3_nt: TGCGCCAGCAGCCAAGTATTAGAGACACTCCACGAGCAGTACTTC
cdr3_aa: CASSQVLETLHEQYF

j_call: TRBJ1-2
d_call: -
v_call: TRBV9
clone_size: -
cdr3_nt: TGTGCCAGCAGCGTAGGCCCGGGACGGTTCTATGGCTACACCTTC
cdr3_aa: CASSVGPGRFYGYTF

j_call: TRBJ2-3
d_call: -
v_call: TRBV24-1
clone_size: few
cdr3_nt: TGTGCCACCAGTCTGGGTGGGGGGCCCACAGATACGCAGTATTTT
cdr3_aa: CATSLGGGPTDTQYF

j_call: TRBJ1-1
d_call: -
v_call: TRBV19
clone_size: -
cdr3_nt: TGTGCCAGTAGGACGGACAGTATGAACACTGAAGCTTTCTTT
cdr3_aa: CASRTDSMNTEAFF

j_call: TRBJ1-1
d_call: -
v_call: TRBV27
clone_size: few
cdr3_nt: TGTGCCAGCGGGGTGGGGTTCGGGGACACTGAAGCTTTCTTT
cdr3_aa: CASGVGFGDTEAFF

j_call: TRBJ2-2
d_call: -
v_call: TRBV7-6
clone_size: -
cdr3_nt: TGTGCCAGCAGCTTAATTAGGGGCTCGGGAACCGGGGAGCTGTTTTTT
cdr3_aa: CASSLIRGSGTGELFF

j_call: TRBJ2-7
d_call: -
v_call: TRBV6-5
clone_size: few
cdr3_nt: TGTGCCAGCAGTCACGACAGGTACTCCTACGAGCAGTACTTC
cdr3_aa: CASSHDRYSYEQYF

j_call: TRBJ2-7
d_call: TRBD1
v_call: TRBV5-1
clone_size: -
cdr3_nt: TGCGCCAGCCAAGGGACAGGTGGGGAGCAGTACTTC
cdr3_aa: CASQGTGGEQYF

j_call: TRBJ2-7
d_call: -
v_call: TRBV7-2
clone_size: -
cdr3_nt: TGTGCCAGCAGCTTAGAAATCGGACCCTCCTACGAGCAGTACTTC
cdr3_aa: CASSLEIGPSYEQYF

j_call: TRBJ2-1
d_call: -
v_call: TRBV15
clone_size: many
cdr3_nt: TGTGCCACCAGCAGAGATTTGAGGAGGCAGTTCTTC
cdr3_aa: CATSRDLRRQFF

j_call: TRBJ1-2
d_call: -
v_call: TRBV5-1
clone_size: many
cdr3_nt: TGCGCCAGCAGCTTGGCCCGGACTGACTATGGCTACACCTTC
cdr3_aa: CASSLARTDYGYTF

j_call: TRBJ2-7
d_call: -
v_call: TRBV12-3/TRBV12-4
clone_size: -
cdr3_nt: TGTGCCAGCAGTGGGTTAGGGGCTAGGGAGCAGTACTTC
cdr3_aa: CASSGLGAREQYF

j_call: TRBJ2-1
d_call: -
v_call: TRBV6-1
clone_size: -
cdr3_nt: TGTGCCAGCACCAAGGGGATTAGCTCCTACACTGAGCAGTTCTTC
cdr3_aa: CASTKGISSYTEQFF

j_call: TRBJ1-6
d_call: -
v_call: TRBV12-3/TRBV12-4
clone_size: few
cdr3_nt: TGTGCCAGCACCCGGGACGGTAATTCACCCCTCCACTTT
cdr3_aa: CASTRDGNSPLHF

j_call: TRBJ2-1
d_call: -
v_call: TRBV12-3/TRBV12-4
clone_size: -
cdr3_nt: TGTGCCAGCACCTTGAGGGGAATCGACAATGAGCAGTTCTTC
cdr3_aa: CASTLRGIDNEQFF

j_call: TRBJ2-1
d_call: TRBD2
v_call: TRBV11-2
clone_size: -
cdr3_nt: TGTGCCAGCAGCCCTCCCGGGAGGGCCCACAATGAGCAGTTCTTC
cdr3_aa: CASSPPGRAHNEQFF

j_call: TRBJ2-7
d_call: TRBD1
v_call: TRBV12-3/TRBV12-4
clone_size: few
cdr3_nt: TGTGCCAGCATCAAGAACAGGGGGTCCTACGAGCAGTACTTC
cdr3_aa: CASIKNRGSYEQYF

j_call: TRBJ2-1
d_call: -
v_call: TRBV24-1
clone_size: -
cdr3_nt: TGTGCCACCTCCGGCAAACATTACAATGAGCAGTTCTTC
cdr3_aa: CATSGKHYNEQFF

j_call: TRBJ2-7
d_call: TRBD2
v_call: TRBV18
clone_size: -
cdr3_nt: TGTGCCAGCTCACCGGGACTAGCGGGGACCTCCTACGAGCAGTACTTC
cdr3_aa: CASSPGLAGTSYEQYF

j_call: TRBJ2-7
d_call: TRBD1
v_call: TRBV5-1
clone_size: few
cdr3_nt: TGCGCCAGCACCACTGGACAGGGGGCCTACGAGCAGTACTTC
cdr3_aa: CASTTGQGAYEQYF

j_call: TRBJ2-1
d_call: -
v_call: TRBV19
clone_size: -
cdr3_nt: TGTGCCGGTAGTAGGTCCGGGAGCTCCTACAATGAGCAGTTCTTC
cdr3_aa: CAGSRSGSSYNEQFF

j_call: TRBJ2-1
d_call: -
v_call: TRBV4-1
clone_size: few
cdr3_nt: TGCGCCAGCAGCCAAGGGGCGTTGCAGGAGCAGTTCTTC
cdr3_aa: CASSQGALQEQFF

j_call: TRBJ2-3
d_call: -
v_call: TRBV18
clone_size: few
cdr3_nt: TGTGCCAGCTCACGGACAGCGACAGATACGCAGTATTTT
cdr3_aa: CASSRTATDTQYF

j_call: TRBJ2-3
d_call: TRBD2
v_call: TRBV11-2
clone_size: few
cdr3_nt: TGTGCCAGCAGCTTAGACCGACTAGCGGGGTCGCATACTTCCTCAGATACGCAGTATTTT
cdr3_aa: CASSLDRLAGSHTSSDTQYF

j_call: TRBJ1-1
d_call: TRBD1
v_call: TRBV20-1
clone_size: -
cdr3_nt: TGCAGTGCTCCCGCCCTGGCCAGGGGGCACACTGAAGCTTTCTTT
cdr3_aa: CSAPALARGHTEAFF

j_call: TRBJ1-6
d_call: -
v_call: TRBV6-6
clone_size: -
cdr3_nt: TGTGCCAGCAGTTACGAGAATTCACCCCTCCACTTT
cdr3_aa: CASSYENSPLHF

j_call: TRBJ2-7
d_call: TRBD1
v_call: TRBV3-1
clone_size: few
cdr3_nt: TGTGCCAGCAGCCCCCCGGGGACAGGAGGAAAACAGTACTTC
cdr3_aa: CASSPPGTGGKQYF

j_call: TRBJ2-7
d_call: -
v_call: TRBV24-1
clone_size: once
cdr3_nt: TGTGCCACCAGTGATTTGTGGGGGCAGTACTTC
cdr3_aa: CATSDLWGQYF

j_call: TRBJ2-7
d_call: -
v_call: TRBV20-1
clone_size: few
cdr3_nt: TGCAGTGCCTATCTGAGCAACGAGCAGTACTTC
cdr3_aa: CSAYLSNEQYF

j_call: TRBJ2-2
d_call: TRBD1
v_call: TRBV7-7
clone_size: -
cdr3_nt: TGTGCTAGCAGCTTGGGAGAGGGGGCAGGAACCGGGGAGCTGTTTTTT
cdr3_aa: CASSLGEGAGTGELFF

j_call: TRBJ1-1
d_call: -
v_call: TRBV14
clone_size: few
cdr3_nt: TGTGCCAGCAGCCAAGGGATTCTGGCTAACACTGAAGCTTTCTTT
cdr3_aa: CASSQGILANTEAFF

j_call: TRBJ2-7
d_call: TRBD1
v_call: TRBV4-2
clone_size: -
cdr3_nt: TGTGCCAGCAGCCAAGATGAGTCGACAGGGGGGGGCGAGCAGTACTTC
cdr3_aa: CASSQDESTGGGEQYF

j_call: TRBJ1-5
d_call: TRBD1
v_call: TRBV12-3/TRBV12-4
clone_size: few
cdr3_nt: TGTGCCAGCAGTTTAAACCTAAACTTCGGGACAGTTTTCAATCAGCCCCAGCATTTT
cdr3_aa: CASSLNLNFGTVFNQPQHF